A selection of T cell receptor beta chains follows, all from one sample in a study of long-term antiretroviral therapy in people with HIV. Method: immunoSEQ multiplex PCR; TCRdb's copy keeps in-frame clones and lacks some. The sample has 15,000 or so clones, just over 90% seen once; the top ten hold roughly 13%. The sequencing used unsorted PBMCs, collected 0.6 years after starting antiretroviral therapy. The origin of the receptors is a middle-aged woman with HIV. CDR3s include the opening cysteine and the closing phenylalanine or tryptophan. D genes are given only for firm matches. A row's size may be missing; if present it is once, few, many or a size class.

once	-	TRBJ2-2	TRBV30	CAWRALTNTGELFF	TGTGCCTGGAGGGCGCTTACGAACACCGGGGAGCTGTTTTTT
-	TRBD1	TRBJ1-4	TRBV4-3	CASSQNTGGGGEKLFF	TGCGCCAGCAGCCAGAATACAGGGGGCGGCGGGGAAAAACTGTTTTTT
-	-	TRBJ1-1	TRBV7-3	CASSSTGNTEAFF	TGTGCCAGCAGCTCCACAGGGAACACTGAAGCTTTCTTT
-	-	TRBJ2-1	TRBV18	CASSPRGTSGDNEQFF	TGTGCCAGCTCACCACGCGGGACGAGTGGGGACAATGAGCAGTTCTTC
-	-	TRBJ1-5	TRBV19	CATTLGGQINQPQHF	TGTGCCACCACGTTAGGGGGACAAATAAATCAGCCCCAGCATTTT
-	-	TRBJ1-2	TRBV10-3	CAINRDTSYGDGYTF	TGTGCCATCAATCGGGATACATCCTATGGGGATGGCTACACCTTC
once	TRBD2	TRBJ2-7	TRBV28	CASSPVSGGALYEQYF	TGTGCCAGCAGTCCGGTTAGCGGGGGGGCCCTCTACGAGCAGTACTTC
-	-	TRBJ1-1	TRBV7-9	CASSPKTENTEAFF	TGTGCCAGCAGCCCGAAGACGGAGAACACTGAAGCTTTCTTT
-	-	TRBJ1-5	TRBV6-5	CASRPSRGVKGPQHF	TGTGCCAGCAGACCCTCCCGAGGGGTAAAGGGGCCCCAGCATTTT
-	-	TRBJ1-2	TRBV7-2	CASSLRAGQNYGYTF	TGTGCCAGCAGCCTCAGGGCGGGGCAGAACTATGGCTACACCTTC
-	-	TRBJ2-7	TRBV29-1	CSVGRDSDEQYF	TGCAGCGTTGGTCGGGACTCGGACGAGCAGTACTTC
-	-	TRBJ1-1	TRBV4-3	CASSQSKGDTEAFF	TGCGCCAGCAGCCAATCTAAGGGGGACACTGAAGCTTTCTTT
-	TRBD1	TRBJ2-5	TRBV25-1	CASSDPGQGAQTQYF	TGTGCCAGCAGTGACCCGGGACAGGGGGCTCAGACCCAGTACTTC
once	TRBD1	TRBJ1-2	TRBV5-6	CASSGKGQNYGYTF	TGTGCCAGCAGCGGGAAGGGACAGAACTATGGCTACACCTTC
-	-	TRBJ2-1	TRBV6-5	CASSRYDEQFF	TGTGCCAGCAGTCGATACGATGAGCAGTTCTTC
-	-	TRBJ1-5	TRBV7-2	CASRLNRAKNQPQHF	TGTGCCAGCAGACTAAACAGGGCCAAGAATCAGCCCCAGCATTTT
-	-	TRBJ2-2	TRBV27	CASSIRDPLYTGELFF	TGTGCCAGCAGTATCCGGGACCCTCTTTACACCGGGGAGCTGTTTTTT
-	-	TRBJ2-3	TRBV27	CASSFAGAPDTQYF	TGTGCCAGCAGTTTCGCAGGGGCCCCAGATACGCAGTATTTT
-	TRBD1	TRBJ1-2	TRBV4-1	CASSQGQGAAPLYGYTF	TGCGCCAGCAGCCAAGGACAGGGGGCGGCGCCTTTATATGGCTACACCTTC
-	-	TRBJ2-3	TRBV6-6	CASSYSMGLNTDTQYF	TGTGCCAGCAGTTACTCAATGGGGCTAAACACAGATACGCAGTATTTT
-	-	TRBJ1-1	TRBV5-4	CASSLAPTGMNTEAFF	TGTGCCAGCAGCTTGGCCCCAACTGGTATGAACACTGAAGCTTTCTTT
-	TRBD1	TRBJ2-3	TRBV6-4	CASSESGGRTDTQYF	TGTGCCAGCAGTGAGTCAGGGGGTCGAACAGATACGCAGTATTTT
-	-	TRBJ2-5	TRBV2	CASSEWEETQYF	TGTGCCAGCAGTGAATGGGAAGAGACCCAGTACTTC
-	-	TRBJ1-2	TRBV21-1	CASSQVSNYGYTF	TGTGCCAGCAGCCAGGTCTCTAACTATGGCTACACCTTC
once	TRBD2	TRBJ2-1	TRBV27	CASSAGLGSGGDNEQFF	TGTGCCAGCAGCGCCGGTCTAGGGAGCGGGGGGGACAATGAGCAGTTCTTC
-	-	TRBJ1-4	TRBV5-4	CASSRQETGNEKLFF	TGTGCCAGCAGTCGACAGGAAACCGGTAATGAAAAACTGTTTTTT
-	-	TRBJ1-3	TRBV7-2	CASSYPATGTDVSGNTIYF	TGTGCCAGCAGCTACCCAGCCACCGGGACCGACGTCTCTGGAAACACCATATATTTT
-	TRBD2	TRBJ2-5	TRBV4-3	CASSQISGSGTQYF	TGCGCCAGCAGCCAAATTAGCGGGAGCGGGACCCAGTACTTC
-	-	TRBJ2-7	TRBV21-1	CASSKVRSGVGYEQYF	TGTGCCAGCAGCAAAGTTCGTAGCGGGGTCGGCTACGAGCAGTACTTC
-	TRBD2	TRBJ2-7	TRBV2	CASRYSGGARNEQYF	TGTGCCAGCAGATATAGCGGGGGGGCCCGGAACGAGCAGTACTTC
-	TRBD1	TRBJ1-2	TRBV6-5	CASSYSRTGGLTGYTF	TGTGCCAGCAGTTACTCCCGGACAGGGGGTCTGACAGGCTACACCTTC
-	TRBD2	TRBJ2-1	TRBV19	CASSSSGGAFNEQFF	TGTGCCAGTAGTTCTAGCGGGGGGGCCTTCAATGAGCAGTTCTTC
-	-	TRBJ1-5	TRBV5-1	CASSPVPNQPQHF	TGCGCCAGCAGCCCCGTTCCCAATCAGCCCCAGCATTTT